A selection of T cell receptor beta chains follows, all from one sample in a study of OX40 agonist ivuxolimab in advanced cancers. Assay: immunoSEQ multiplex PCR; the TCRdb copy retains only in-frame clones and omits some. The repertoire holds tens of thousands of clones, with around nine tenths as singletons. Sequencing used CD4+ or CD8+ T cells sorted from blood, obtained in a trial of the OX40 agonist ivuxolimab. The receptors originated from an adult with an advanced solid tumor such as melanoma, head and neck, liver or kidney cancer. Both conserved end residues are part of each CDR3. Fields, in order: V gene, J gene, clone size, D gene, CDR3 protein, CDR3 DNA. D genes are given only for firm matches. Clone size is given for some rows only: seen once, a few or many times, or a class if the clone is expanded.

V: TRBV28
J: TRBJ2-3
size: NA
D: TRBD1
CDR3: CASSPGQGDTQYF
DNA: TGTGCCAGCAGCCCCGGACAGGGCGATACGCAGTATTTT

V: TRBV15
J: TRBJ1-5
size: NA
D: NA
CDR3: CATSRGPQPQHF
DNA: TGTGCCACCAGCAGAGGTCCTCAGCCCCAGCATTTT

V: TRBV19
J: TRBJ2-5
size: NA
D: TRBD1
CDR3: CASSRGTGGSGETQYF
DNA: TGTGCCAGTAGCCGCGGGACAGGGGGCAGCGGAGAGACCCAGTACTTC

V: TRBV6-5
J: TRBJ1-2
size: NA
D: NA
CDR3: CASRQGGDYGYTF
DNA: TGTGCCAGCAGACAGGGTGGGGACTATGGCTACACCTTC

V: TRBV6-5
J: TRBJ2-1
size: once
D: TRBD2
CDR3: CASRGLASYNEQFF
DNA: TGTGCCAGCAGAGGACTAGCCTCCTACAATGAGCAGTTCTTC

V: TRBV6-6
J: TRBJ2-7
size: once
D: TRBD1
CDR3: CASRGVGQGYEQYF
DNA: TGTGCCAGCAGGGGGGTGGGACAGGGTTACGAGCAGTACTTC

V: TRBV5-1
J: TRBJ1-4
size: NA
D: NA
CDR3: CASSPMSPRNEKLFF
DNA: TGCGCCAGCAGCCCCATGTCACCCAGGAATGAAAAACTGTTTTTT

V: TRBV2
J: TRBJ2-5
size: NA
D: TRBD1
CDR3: CASTGQGKGETQYF
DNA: TGTGCCAGCACCGGACAGGGTAAAGGAGAGACCCAGTACTTC

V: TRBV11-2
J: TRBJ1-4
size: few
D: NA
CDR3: CASSLDGPYGQPSEKLFF
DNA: TGTGCCAGCAGCTTAGATGGTCCTTATGGACAGCCTTCAGAAAAACTGTTTTTT

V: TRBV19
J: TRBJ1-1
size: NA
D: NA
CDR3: CASSQRDFGAFF
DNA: TGTGCCAGTAGCCAAAGGGACTTCGGGGCTTTCTTT

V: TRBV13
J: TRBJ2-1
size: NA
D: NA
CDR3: CASSLSGRVAYNEQFF
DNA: TGTGCCAGCAGCTTAAGTGGAAGGGTAGCCTACAATGAGCAGTTCTTC

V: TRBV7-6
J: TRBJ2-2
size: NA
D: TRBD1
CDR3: CASRAMGQGAKNTGELFF
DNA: TGTGCCAGTCGAGCAATGGGACAGGGGGCGAAGAACACCGGGGAGCTGTTTTTT

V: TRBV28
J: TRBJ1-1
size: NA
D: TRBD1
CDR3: CASSFLGGTALNTEAFF
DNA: TGTGCCAGCAGCTTTCTAGGGGGGACAGCCCTAAACACTGAAGCTTTCTTT

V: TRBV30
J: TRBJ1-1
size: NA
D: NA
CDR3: CAWSVQVNTEAFF
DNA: TGTGCCTGGAGTGTACAAGTGAACACTGAAGCTTTCTTT

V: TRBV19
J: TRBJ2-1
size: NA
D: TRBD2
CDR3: CASSIRGTSGGYEQFF
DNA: TGTGCCAGTAGTATACGAGGGACTAGCGGGGGGTATGAGCAGTTCTTC

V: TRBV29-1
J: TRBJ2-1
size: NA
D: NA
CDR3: CSVEEGAGVGEQFF
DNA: TGCAGCGTTGAAGAGGGGGCGGGAGTAGGTGAGCAGTTCTTC